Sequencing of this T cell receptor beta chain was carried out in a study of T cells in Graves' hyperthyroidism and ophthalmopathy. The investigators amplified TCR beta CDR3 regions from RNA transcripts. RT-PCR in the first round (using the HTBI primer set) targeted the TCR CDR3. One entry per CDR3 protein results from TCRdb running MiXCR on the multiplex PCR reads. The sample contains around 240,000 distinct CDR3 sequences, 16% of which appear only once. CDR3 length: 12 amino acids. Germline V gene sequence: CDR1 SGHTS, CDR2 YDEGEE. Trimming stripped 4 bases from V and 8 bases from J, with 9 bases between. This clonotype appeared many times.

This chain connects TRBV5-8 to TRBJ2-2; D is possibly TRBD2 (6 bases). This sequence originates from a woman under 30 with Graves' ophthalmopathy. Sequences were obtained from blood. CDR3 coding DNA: TGTGCCAGCAGCCCCGGGGGAGGGGAGCTGTTTTTT. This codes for CASSPGGGELFF.